This T cell receptor (beta chain) was identified in a study of monozygotic twins with inflammatory bowel disease. Turning to this clonotype: Antigen unknown.

Per individual sample, eight separate reactions were used to make cDNA. No DNA is given; TCRdb re-called the 5' RACE reads and lists each CDR3 protein once. This listing includes around 210,000 distinct CDR3 sequences. Whole-study findings and limits: Researchers report that IBD patients shared fewer clonotypes with others than healthy twins, especially amid disease activity. Repertoire likeness was no different across concordant and discordant twins, perhaps owing to restricted power. Patients received differing immunosuppressive treatments, which may have added variability to their repertoires.

Germline V CDR1 and CDR2: SGHAT, FQNNGV. The CDR3 consists of 14 residues. The V and J genes are TRBV11-2 and TRBJ2-3; there is no DNA to check the TCRdb D call of TRBD1. This TCR was recovered from a human donor with ulcerative colitis or Crohn's disease, or a healthy co-twin of an affected twin (not recorded which). The sample taken for sequencing was blood. CDR3 residues: CASTTGRNTDTQYF.